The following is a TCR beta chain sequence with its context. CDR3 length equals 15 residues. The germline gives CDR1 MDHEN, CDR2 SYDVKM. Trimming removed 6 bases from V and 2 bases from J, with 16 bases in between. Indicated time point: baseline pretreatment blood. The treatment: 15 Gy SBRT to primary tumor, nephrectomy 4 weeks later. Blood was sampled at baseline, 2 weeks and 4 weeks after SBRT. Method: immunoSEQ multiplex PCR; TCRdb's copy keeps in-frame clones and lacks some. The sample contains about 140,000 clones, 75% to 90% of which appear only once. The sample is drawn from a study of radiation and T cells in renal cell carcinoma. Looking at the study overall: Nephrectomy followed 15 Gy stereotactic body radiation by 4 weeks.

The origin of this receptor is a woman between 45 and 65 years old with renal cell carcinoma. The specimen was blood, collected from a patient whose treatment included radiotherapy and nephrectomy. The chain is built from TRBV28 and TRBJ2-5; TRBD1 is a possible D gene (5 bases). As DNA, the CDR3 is TGTGCCAGCAGCGCCCCTGTTCAGGGTCAAGAGACCCAGTACTTC. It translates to CASSAPVQGQETQYF.